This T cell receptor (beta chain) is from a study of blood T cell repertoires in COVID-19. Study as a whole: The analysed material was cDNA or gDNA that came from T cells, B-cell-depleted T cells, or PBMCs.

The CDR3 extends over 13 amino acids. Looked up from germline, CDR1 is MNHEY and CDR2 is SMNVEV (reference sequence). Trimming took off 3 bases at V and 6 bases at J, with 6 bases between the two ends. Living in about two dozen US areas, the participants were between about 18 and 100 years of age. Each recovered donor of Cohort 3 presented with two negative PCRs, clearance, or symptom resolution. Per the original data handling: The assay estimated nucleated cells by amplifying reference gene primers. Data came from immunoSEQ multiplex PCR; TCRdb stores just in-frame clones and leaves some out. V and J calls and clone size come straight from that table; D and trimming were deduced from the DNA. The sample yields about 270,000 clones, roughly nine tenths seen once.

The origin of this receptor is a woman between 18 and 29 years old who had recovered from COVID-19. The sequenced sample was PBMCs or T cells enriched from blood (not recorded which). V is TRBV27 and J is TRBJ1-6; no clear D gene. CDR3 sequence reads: CASSLAINSPLHF. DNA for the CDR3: TGTGCCAGCAGTTTGGCCATTAATTCACCCCTCCACTTT.